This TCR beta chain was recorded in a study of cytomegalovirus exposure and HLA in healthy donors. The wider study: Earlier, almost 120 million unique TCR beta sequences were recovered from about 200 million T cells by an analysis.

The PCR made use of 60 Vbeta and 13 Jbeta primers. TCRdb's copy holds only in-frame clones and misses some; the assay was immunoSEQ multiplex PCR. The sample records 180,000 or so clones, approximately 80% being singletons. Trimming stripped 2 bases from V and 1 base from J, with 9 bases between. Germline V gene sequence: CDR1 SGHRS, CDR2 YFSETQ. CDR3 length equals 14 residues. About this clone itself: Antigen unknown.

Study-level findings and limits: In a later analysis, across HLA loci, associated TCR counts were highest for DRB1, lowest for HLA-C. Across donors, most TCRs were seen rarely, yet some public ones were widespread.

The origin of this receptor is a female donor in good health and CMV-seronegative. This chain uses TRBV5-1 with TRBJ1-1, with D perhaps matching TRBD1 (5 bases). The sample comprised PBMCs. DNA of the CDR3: TGCGCCAGCAGCTTTGGGGCTTCGAACACTGAAGCTTTCTTT. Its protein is CASSFGASNTEAFF.